These 30 T cell receptor beta chains share one sample of origin, sequenced in a study of cytomegalovirus exposure and HLA in healthy donors. Researchers ran the PCR with 60 Vbeta and 13 Jbeta primers. Using immunoSEQ multiplex PCR, the repertoire was profiled, and TCRdb retains in-frame clones only, with some absent. This repertoire includes over 100,000 clones. Source material: PBMCs. The receptors originated from a man younger than 40 in good health and CMV-seronegative.

The chain combines TRBV18 with TRBJ2-7; 7 nucleotides line up with TRBD1. The CDR3 is 13 amino acids. Trimming took 6 bases from V and 4 from J; bases not matched to a gene: 6. Germline-derived CDR1 and CDR2 are KGHSH and LQKENI. Written as DNA, the CDR3 is TGTGCCAGCTCGGGGACAGAGGGTTACGAGCAGTACTTC. The encoded protein is CASSGTEGYEQYF.

CDR3 bases: TGTGCCAGCAGCTCCTCCTATAACTATGGCTACACCTTC. As protein: CASSSSYNYGYTF. V gene TRBV27 combines with J gene TRBJ1-2; D is unclear. The CDR3 has 13 residues. Germline-derived CDR1 and CDR2 are MNHEY and SMNVEV (reference sequence). Trimming took 6 bases from V and 1 from J, leaving 9 bases between them.

V and J are TRBV10-1 and TRBJ1-6; TRBD1 agrees at 8 bases. This CDR3 comprises 16 residues. CDR1 WNHNN and CDR2 SYGVQD come from the germline V gene (reference sequence). The J segment lost 10 bases and the V segment lost 4 bases, leaving 12 bases of the junction unmatched. The CDR3 spells CASSATTGGNGSPLHF. The CDR3 coding sequence is TGCGCCAGCAGTGCAACAACAGGGGGAAACGGCTCACCCCTCCACTTT.

CDR3 loop: CASSDLGKRGTYEQYF. The CDR3 DNA follows: TGTGCCAGCAGTGACCTGGGGAAGCGGGGAACTTACGAGCAGTACTTC. This chain joins TRBV6-4 and TRBJ2-7; 7 bases agree with TRBD2. Per the germline V gene, CDR1 is MRHNA and CDR2 is SNTAGT. The CDR3 extends over 16 amino acids. V shed 2 bases, J shed 4 bases, and the junction held 11 bases outside the gene matches.

The V and J genes are TRBV19 and TRBJ2-1; D perhaps matches TRBD1 (6 bases). The CDR3 runs to 14 residues. Germline CDR1 LNHDA, CDR2 SQIVND (reference sequence). Trimming removed 8 bases from V and 3 bases from J, with 14 bases in between. CDR3 in DNA: TGTGCCAGTGGACCGGGACACAACTACAATGAGCAGTTCTTC. Translating gives CASGPGHNYNEQFF.

The V call is TRBV9, the J call TRBJ1-1; no reliable D call. This CDR3 has 14 residues. Germline values: CDR1 SGDLS, CDR2 YYNGEE. V lost 4 bases and J 1 base, leaving 11 bases between the germline ends. This CDR3 is CASSPQTANTEAFF. The DNA for the CDR3 is TGTGCCAGCAGCCCACAAACAGCGAACACTGAAGCTTTCTTT.

The genes are TRBV5-6 and TRBJ2-7; D is unclear. Germline V lookup: CDR1 SGHDT, CDR2 YYEEEE. Trimming took off 4 bases at V and 0 bases at J, with 8 bases between the two ends. CDR3 length: 13 amino acids. The DNA of the CDR3 is TGTGCCAGCAGCCCGCTAAGCTCCTACGAGCAGTACTTC. This codes for CASSPLSSYEQYF.

In DNA form, the CDR3 reads TGTGCCAGCAGCTTAGGCCGTGACTATGGCTACACCTTC. Protein product: CASSLGRDYGYTF. The V call is TRBV13, the J call TRBJ1-2; D not resolved. CDR3 length: 13 amino acids. Trimming left V 0 bases short and J 3 bases short, with 5 bases between. Per germline, CDR1 PRHDT and CDR2 FYEKMQ (reference sequence). Drawing the rest from reference TRBV13 and TRBJ1-2, the complete variable domain is AAGVIQSPRHLIKEKRETATLKCYPIPRHDTVYWYQQGPGQDPQFLISFYEKMQSDKGSIPDRFSAQQFSDYHSELNMSSLELGDSALYFCASSLGRDYGYTFGSGTRLTVV.

The chain carries TRBV29-1 and TRBJ2-5; 7 bases match TRBD1. Near its end, the DNA agrees better with TRBJ2-7, so the J call may be wrong. Germline-derived CDR1 and CDR2 are SQVTM and ANQGSEA. The CDR3 consists of 13 residues. CDR3 DNA sequence: TGCAGCGTTGAATTCCGGACAGGTTACGAGCAGTACTTC. This encodes CSVEFRTGYEQYF.

CDR3 region: CASSKRTAILTDTQYF. CDR3 bases: TGTGCCAGCAGCAAACGGACAGCGATACTCACAGATACGCAGTATTTT. The chain couples TRBV7-2 to TRBJ2-3, with a possible D match to TRBD1 (6 bases). The CDR3 has 16 amino acids. Per germline, CDR1 SGHTA and CDR2 FQGNSA. Trimming pared 5 bases from V and 2 bases from J, leaving 17 bases between.

The rearrangement uses TRBV11-2 and TRBJ2-5, with D unresolved. The CDR3 consists of 15 residues. Trimming removed 1 base at V and 2 bases at J, with 11 bases between. Germline CDR1 SGHAT, CDR2 FQNNGV. The CDR3 nucleotides are TGTGCCAGCAGCTTAGGGTTCACCCAGCAAGAGACCCAGTACTTC. As protein: CASSLGFTQQETQYF.

The J gene is TRBJ2-1, the V gene TRBV27; D may be TRBD1 (6 bases). The CDR3 extends over 15 amino acids. V was trimmed by 3 bases and J by 2 bases, leaving 11 bases between them. Per germline, CDR1 MNHEY and CDR2 SMNVEV (reference sequence). CDR3 in amino acids: CASSLRTAAYNEQFF. The CDR3 bases are TGTGCCAGCAGTTTGAGGACAGCAGCCTACAATGAGCAGTTCTTC.

The chain uses TRBV9 and TRBJ1-1; D gene unclear. This CDR3 has 13 residues. CDR1 and CDR2 from the germline V gene are SGDLS and YYNGEE. Trimming cost V 0 bases and J 5 bases, with 8 bases left between them. CDR3 in amino acids: CASSVVSGTEAFF. The CDR3 DNA is TGTGCCAGCAGCGTAGTATCCGGGACTGAAGCTTTCTTT.

The chain employs TRBV6-1 and TRBJ2-7; D is possibly TRBD2 (6 bases). The CDR3 has 13 residues. Trimming stripped 6 bases from V and 3 bases from J, with 12 bases between. Germline CDR1 and CDR2: MNHNS and SASEGT. CDR3 sequence reads: CASRGGADYEQYF. As DNA, the CDR3 is TGTGCCAGCAGAGGAGGGGCTGACTACGAGCAGTACTTC.

The chain joins TRBV5-6 to TRBJ1-3; 12 bases match TRBD1. The V gene end was trimmed by 3 bases and the J gene end by 4 bases; junction bases not matched to a gene: 2. The CDR3 loop spans 15 amino acids. Germline V gene lookup returns CDR1 SGHDT and CDR2 YYEEEE. The CDR3 DNA reads TGTGCCAGCAGCTGGGACAGGGGGCCGGGAAACACCATATATTTT. This sequence encodes CASSWDRGPGNTIYF. The complete variable domain, with remaining parts taken from reference TRBV5-6 and TRBJ1-3, reads DAGVTQSPTHLIKTRGQQVTLRCSPKSGHDTVSWYQQALGQGPQFIFQYYEEEERQRGNFPDRFSGHQFPNYSSELNVNALLLGDSALYLCASSWDRGPGNTIYFGEGSWLTVV.

The rearrangement links TRBV15 to TRBJ2-7; 8 bases line up with TRBD1. The length of the CDR3 is 16 residues. V dropped 0 bases and J dropped 6; count of bases not matched to a gene: 10. Germline V lookup: CDR1 LNHNV, CDR2 YYDKDF (reference sequence). The CDR3, as DNA: TGTGCCACCAGCAGAGATAGAATTCCCAGGGGGCCCGAGCAGTACTTC. It specifies CATSRDRIPRGPEQYF.

V usage is TRBV7-2 and J usage is TRBJ1-2, with no clear D. V was clipped by 5 bases and J by 4 bases, with 14 bases between them. The CDR3 is 14 amino acids. Germline V lookup: CDR1 SGHTA, CDR2 FQGNSA. The CDR3 sequence: CASSIRERGYGYTF. The CDR3, as DNA: TGTGCCAGCAGCATCCGGGAGCGGGGCTATGGCTACACCTTC. The entire variable domain, with the rest obtained from reference TRBV7-2 and TRBJ1-2, is as follows: GAGVSQSPSNKVTEKGKDVELRCDPISGHTALYWYRQSLGQGLEFLIYFQGNSAPDKSGLPSDRFSAERTGGSVSTLTIQRTQQEDSAVYLCASSIRERGYGYTFGSGTRLTVV.

The chain uses TRBV6-4 and TRBJ2-2, with TRBD1 as a possible D gene (6 bases). The CDR3 loop spans 14 amino acids. The germline gives CDR1 MRHNA, CDR2 SNTAGT. Trimming cost V 7 bases and J 0 bases, with 9 bases left between them. The CDR3, as DNA: TGTGCCAGCACCGGACAGACGAACACCGGGGAGCTGTTTTTT. Translating gives CASTGQTNTGELFF.

The chain is built from TRBV10-2 and TRBJ2-1; the match to TRBD2 covers 8 bases. Germline trimming cut 6 bases from V and 3 bases from J; bases unmatched to any gene: 4. The germline CDR1 and CDR2 sequences are WSHSY and SAAADI. The CDR3 spans 14 residues. This CDR3 is CASRPGLDYNEQFF. The CDR3 nucleotides are TGCGCCAGCAGGCCGGGACTAGACTACAATGAGCAGTTCTTC.

The rearrangement joins TRBV19 to TRBJ2-7, with 7 bases that match TRBD2. From germline, CDR1 is LNHDA and CDR2 SQIVND (reference sequence). With V trimmed by 5 bases and J by 2 bases, 9 bases remained unmatched. The CDR3 is 15 amino acids. CDR3 residues: CASSGSPGRAYEQYF. The CDR3 DNA reads as TGTGCCAGTAGTGGGAGCCCTGGGAGGGCCTACGAGCAGTACTTC.

V and J are TRBV9 and TRBJ2-7; D possibly corresponds to TRBD1 (5 bases). CDR1 is SGDLS, CDR2 YYNGEE, per germline. V lost 2 bases, J lost 2 bases, and 17 bases lay in between. The CDR3 is 16 residues long. CDR3 in DNA: TGTGCCAGCAGCGTCTCAGCCCCAGACAGTCCCTACGAGCAGTACTTC. Protein: CASSVSAPDSPYEQYF. Full variable domain (outside the CDR3, taken from reference TRBV9 and TRBJ2-7): DSGVTQTPKHLITATGQRVTLRCSPRSGDLSVYWYQQSLDQGLQFLIQYYNGEERAKGNILERFSAQQFPDLHSELNLSSLELGDSALYFCASSVSAPDSPYEQYFGPGTRLTVT.

The V gene is TRBV30, the J gene TRBJ2-7, with TRBD2 identical over 7 bases. Germline-derived CDR1 and CDR2 are GTSNPN and SVGIG (reference sequence). V was pared by 3 bases and J by 4 bases, with 3 bases of the junction left unmatched. The length of the CDR3 is 12 residues. CDR3: CAWSGEGYEQYF. In nucleotides, the CDR3 is TGTGCCTGGAGCGGGGAGGGGTACGAGCAGTACTTC.

V is TRBV27 and J is TRBJ2-5; maybe TRBD1 (7 bases). The closer fit of TRBJ2-7 to the DNA end suggests the J call may be wrong. The CDR3 sequence is 13 residues long. The V gene's germline CDR1 is MNHEY and CDR2 SMNVEV (reference sequence). CDR3 protein: CASSYFQGGEQYF. The CDR3, as DNA: TGTGCCAGCAGCTACTTTCAGGGGGGCGAGCAGTACTTC.

The J gene is TRBJ2-7, the V gene TRBV19; D may be TRBD2 (6 bases). Germline CDR1 and CDR2: LNHDA and SQIVND (reference sequence). The CDR3 length is 15 residues. The V end was cut by 4 bases, the J end by 2 bases, with 15 bases between. The CDR3: CASSNPRGETYEQYF. Written as DNA, the CDR3 is TGTGCCAGTAGTAACCCGCGGGGCGAGACCTACGAGCAGTACTTC.

This chain connects TRBV19 to TRBJ1-2; tentative D call: TRBD1 (6 bases). The CDR3 consists of 14 residues. V shed 4 bases and J shed 3 bases, with 12 bases lying between them. Germline V CDR1 and CDR2: LNHDA, SQIVND (reference sequence). The CDR3: CASSTPGDHYGYTF. The CDR3 nucleotides read TGTGCCAGTAGTACCCCAGGGGACCACTATGGCTACACCTTC.

The chain has TRBV18 and TRBJ2-6, with D possibly being TRBD2 (5 bases). With 3 bases removed from V and 0 bases from J, the gap between germline ends came to 15 bases. The length of the CDR3 is 18 residues. Germline V gene lookup returns CDR1 KGHSH and CDR2 LQKENI. This CDR3 reads CASSPSVQANSGANVLTF. The CDR3 DNA follows: TGTGCCAGCTCACCTAGCGTCCAGGCTAACTCTGGGGCCAACGTCCTGACTTTC.

The chain is built from TRBV30 and TRBJ2-3; 7 nucleotides agree with TRBD2. V lost 4 bases, J lost 5 bases, and 12 bases stayed unmatched. CDR1 and CDR2 from the germline V gene are GTSNPN and SVGIG (reference sequence). The CDR3 covers 15 residues. CDR3 sequence: CAWKSAGDPGDTQYF. CDR3 DNA sequence: TGTGCCTGGAAGAGCGCGGGAGACCCGGGAGATACGCAGTATTTT. Full variable domain (remainder filled in from reference TRBV30 and TRBJ2-3): SQTIHQWPATLVQPVGSPLSLECTVEGTSNPNLYWYRQAAGRGLQLLFYSVGIGQISSEVPQNLSASRPQDRQFILSSKKLLLSDSGFYLCAWKSAGDPGDTQYFGPGTRLTVL.

This chain joins TRBV19 and TRBJ2-3; D gene ambiguous. The germline V gene encodes CDR1 LNHDA and CDR2 SQIVND (reference sequence). Trimming stripped 2 bases from V and 11 bases from J, with 14 bases between. CDR3 length equals 13 residues. CDR3 loop: CASSIMNAPGQYF. The CDR3 coding sequence is TGTGCCAGTAGTATAATGAATGCCCCCGGGCAGTATTTT.

The V gene is TRBV4-2, the J gene TRBJ1-5; 10 positions agree with TRBD1. CDR1 LGHNA and CDR2 YNFKEQ come from the germline V gene. V shed 0 bases, J shed 2 bases, and the junction held 1 base outside the gene matches. There are 16 residues in the CDR3. In DNA form, the CDR3 reads TGTGCCAGCAGCCAAGAGACAGGGGGCCGCAATCAGCCCCAGCATTTT. Translating gives CASSQETGGRNQPQHF.

The rearrangement uses TRBV7-8 and TRBJ1-6; D may be TRBD1 (5 bases). The CDR3 contains 14 residues. CDR1 is SGHVS and CDR2 is FQNEAQ in the germline V gene. Trimming removed 3 bases from V and 5 bases from J, with 8 bases in between. This CDR3 is CASSLSGHNSPLHF. CDR3 coding DNA: TGTGCCAGCAGCTTGTCAGGGCATAATTCACCCCTCCACTTT.